Below are 19 T cell receptor beta chains sequenced from a single sample in a study of cytomegalovirus exposure and HLA in healthy donors (TCRdb year 2017). The library came from the immunoSEQ multiplex PCR assay. The clones in this table, taken by TCRdb from immuneACCESS, are in-frame only. Not every clone is retained; where verified, under half of the shortfall comes from an unresolved V gene, and the cause of the rest is unknown. Within this sample are roughly 120,000 clones, with more than 75% of them counted one time only. The ten largest clones capture over 1.1% of the sample. Sequencing input: PBMCs. The receptors originated from a woman aged 30 to 39 in good health and CMV-seropositive.

The V call is TRBV9, the J call TRBJ2-3, with no clear D. The germline V gene encodes CDR1 SGDLS and CDR2 YYNGEE. The CDR3 runs to 13 residues. V was pared by 0 bases and J by 3 bases, with 5 bases between. The CDR3: CASSVVSTDTQYF. The CDR3 DNA reads TGTGCCAGCAGCGTAGTTTCGACAGATACGCAGTATTTT.

This chain connects TRBV7-6 to TRBJ1-2; TRBD1 matches at 8 bases. The V gene end was trimmed by 5 bases and the J gene end by 7 bases; junction bases not matched to a gene: 6. Germline-derived CDR1 and CDR2 are SGHVS and FNYEAQ. This CDR3 is 13 amino acids long. The CDR3, as DNA: TGTGCCAGCAGCCAGACAGGGGACTCTGGCTACACCTTC. This encodes CASSQTGDSGYTF.

V gene TRBV5-5 combines with J gene TRBJ2-7, with 7 bases identical to TRBD1. J gave up 4 bases and V 0 bases, and 4 bases lay outside the gene matches. Germline V CDR1 and CDR2: SGHKS, YYEKEE (reference sequence). This CDR3 has 14 residues. This CDR3 is CASSLVGGGYEQYF. CDR3 in DNA: TGTGCCAGCAGCTTGGTAGGGGGCGGTTACGAGCAGTACTTC. The full variable domain, with the rest looked up from reference TRBV5-5 and TRBJ2-7, is DAGVTQSPTHLIKTRGQQVTLRCSPISGHKSVSWYQQVLGQGPQFIFQYYEKEERGRGNFPDRFSARQFPNYSSELNVNALLLGDSALYLCASSLVGGGYEQYFGPGTRLTVT.

The V gene is TRBV19, the J gene TRBJ2-1; no definite D call. The CDR3 runs to 13 residues. From germline, CDR1 is LNHDA and CDR2 SQIVND (reference sequence). The V end lost 1 base, the J end lost 7 bases, and 8 bases lay between the germline ends. Here the CDR3 reads CASSIGLKNEQFF. DNA for the CDR3: TGTGCCAGTAGTATAGGGCTGAAGAATGAGCAGTTCTTC.

The V call is TRBV18, the J call TRBJ2-6; a possible D gene is TRBD1 (6 bases). CDR1 is KGHSH and CDR2 is LQKENI in the germline V gene. Between the trimmed V and J ends, which lost 2 bases and 0 bases, there was a span of 11 bases. The length of the CDR3 is 17 residues. The CDR3 nucleotides are TGTGCCAGCTCACCAGGGGGCCCTAGCTCTGGGGCCAACGTCCTGACTTTC. Its translation is CASSPGGPSSGANVLTF.

V is TRBV30 and J is TRBJ1-1, with 10 bases aligning to TRBD1. The CDR3 covers 16 residues. Trimming cost V 5 bases and J 6 bases; bases outside gene matches: 15. Germline V gene data show CDR1 as GTSNPN and CDR2 as SVGIG (reference sequence). CDR3 in amino acids: CAWRPRDRGPIAEAFF. The DNA of the CDR3 is TGTGCCTGGCGACCCCGAGACAGGGGGCCTATCGCTGAAGCTTTCTTT. The variable domain in full, with the rest retrieved from reference TRBV30 and TRBJ1-1, is SQTIHQWPATLVQPVGSPLSLECTVEGTSNPNLYWYRQAAGRGLQLLFYSVGIGQISSEVPQNLSASRPQDRQFILSSKKLLLSDSGFYLCAWRPRDRGPIAEAFFGQGTRLTVV.

The chain combines TRBV29-1 with TRBJ2-1, with 8 bases lining up with TRBD2. The CDR3 runs to 14 residues. The junction had 10 bases not matched to a gene; V was cut back by 5 bases and J by 7 bases. CDR1 and CDR2 (germline): SQVTM, ANQGSEA. The CDR3 DNA reads as TGCAGCGTTAGCGCCGGGACTAGTAGAAATGAGCAGTTCTTC. It yields the protein CSVSAGTSRNEQFF.

This clone was counted once. The chain links TRBV4-1 to TRBJ2-5; a possible D gene is TRBD2 (5 bases). The V end was cut by 1 base, the J end by 3 bases, with 9 bases between. Germline CDR1 is MGHRA and CDR2 is YSYEKL. This CDR3 has 14 amino acids. The CDR3 DNA reads TGCGCCAGCAGCCAAGGGATCGGGGAAGAGACCCAGTACTTC. Translated, it gives CASSQGIGEETQYF.

This chain connects TRBV27 to TRBJ1-1; D remains unclear. V was shortened by 2 bases and J by 0 bases, with 7 bases between the two germline ends. Looked up from germline, CDR1 is MNHEY and CDR2 is SMNVEV (reference sequence). The CDR3 has 14 residues. In DNA, the CDR3 is TGTGCCAGCAGTTTAACAGAGATGAACACTGAAGCTTTCTTT. This translates into CASSLTEMNTEAFF.

The CDR3 loop is CASSRETGREKLFF. The CDR3 DNA follows: TGCGCCAGCAGCCGAGAGACAGGGCGGGAAAAACTGTTTTTT. The rearrangement links TRBV4-3 to TRBJ1-4; 7 bases map to TRBD1. V lost 4 bases and J lost 8; bases outside the gene matches: 7. This CDR3 spans 14 amino acids. Looked up from germline, CDR1 is LGHNA and CDR2 is YSLEER.

The chain has TRBV9 and TRBJ2-1; 7 nucleotides agree with TRBD1. After removal of 5 bases from V and 2 bases from J, the junction contained 1 base not matched to a gene. The germline CDR1 and CDR2 sequences are SGDLS and YYNGEE. CDR3 length: 13 residues. CDR3 sequence reads: CASRGQTYNEQFF. CDR3 bases: TGTGCCAGCAGGGGACAGACCTACAATGAGCAGTTCTTC.

This clone occurred once. The chain links TRBV7-3 to TRBJ2-1; 8 bases are shared with TRBD1. Germline CDR1 and CDR2: SGHTA and FQGTGA. CDR3 size: 15 residues. With V trimmed by 0 bases and J by 10 bases, 8 bases remained unmatched. The DNA of the CDR3 is TGTGCCAGCAGCTTAACTGGACAGGGAGGAAGGGAGCAGTTCTTC. Residues: CASSLTGQGGREQFF. Variable domain in full (rest from reference TRBV7-3 and TRBJ2-1): GAGVSQTPSNKVTEKGKYVELRCDPISGHTALYWYRQSLGQGPEFLIYFQGTGAADDSGLPNDRFFAVRPEGSVSTLKIQRTERGDSAVYLCASSLTGQGGREQFFGPGTRLTVL.

This rearrangement joins TRBV28 to TRBJ1-2, with TRBD1 as a possible D gene (6 bases). CDR3 length: 15 amino acids. Trimming pared 5 bases from V and 8 bases from J, leaving 21 bases between. Germline V gene sequence: CDR1 MDHEN, CDR2 SYDVKM. CDR3 DNA sequence: TGTGCCAGCAGTCCCCGACAGGCCCGAGGGAGAGGCTACACCTTC. This translates into CASSPRQARGRGYTF.

This clone came up once. The rearrangement uses TRBV6-1 and TRBJ1-2; possible D gene TRBD1, 5 bases. The V gene lost 6 bases and the J gene lost 4 bases, with 15 bases spanning the gap. This CDR3 spans 14 amino acids. Germline CDR1 reads MNHNS; CDR2 reads SASEGT. CDR3 residues: CASSPWGGSYGYTF. CDR3 nucleotides: TGTGCCAGCAGCCCCTGGGGGGGGTCCTATGGCTACACCTTC.

V usage is TRBV9 and J usage is TRBJ1-5, with 7 nucleotides matching TRBD1. Trimming cost V 3 bases and J 2 bases; bases outside gene matches: 2. The length of the CDR3 is 14 residues. Germline V gene lookup returns CDR1 SGDLS and CDR2 YYNGEE. CDR3 in DNA: TGTGCCAGCAGCGAAACAGGGGGCAATCAGCCCCAGCATTTT. This gives the protein CASSETGGNQPQHF.

The chain is built from TRBV6-5 and TRBJ1-2; D is perhaps TRBD1 (5 bases). This CDR3 spans 13 amino acids. The germline gives CDR1 MNHEY, CDR2 SVGAGI. Trimming took 7 bases from V and 2 from J, leaving 11 bases between them. The CDR3 region is CASTLGANYGYTF. DNA of the CDR3: TGTGCCAGCACCCTTGGGGCGAACTATGGCTACACCTTC.

The gene calls are TRBV19 and TRBJ2-2; 10 nucleotides agree with TRBD1. The germline gives CDR1 LNHDA, CDR2 SQIVND (reference sequence). The CDR3 covers 15 residues. The trim removed 5 bases at V and 5 bases at J, leaving 5 bases unmatched. The CDR3 spells CASSARDRGTGELFF. The DNA for the CDR3 is TGTGCCAGTAGTGCCCGGGACAGGGGTACCGGGGAGCTGTTTTTT.

The rearrangement links TRBV9 to TRBJ1-2; D gene unclear. The germline V gene encodes CDR1 SGDLS and CDR2 YYNGEE. Trimming removed 3 bases from V and 0 bases from J, with 6 bases in between. The CDR3 consists of 13 residues. The chain's CDR3 is CASSERANYGYTF. The CDR3 bases are TGTGCCAGCAGCGAGAGAGCTAACTATGGCTACACCTTC. The full variable domain, rest sourced from reference TRBV9 and TRBJ1-2, is DSGVTQTPKHLITATGQRVTLRCSPRSGDLSVYWYQQSLDQGLQFLIQYYNGEERAKGNILERFSAQQFPDLHSELNLSSLELGDSALYFCASSERANYGYTFGSGTRLTVV.

This CDR3 is CAWSVGQGISNEQFF. The CDR3 DNA is TGTGCCTGGAGTGTAGGGCAGGGGATTTCCAATGAGCAGTTCTTC. The chain links TRBV30 to TRBJ2-1; maybe TRBD1 (6 bases). CDR1 is GTSNPN and CDR2 is SVGIG in the germline V gene (reference sequence). The V end lost 0 bases, the J end lost 6 bases, and 15 bases lay between the germline ends. CDR3 length equals 15 residues. The variable domain in full, completed from reference TRBV30 and TRBJ2-1, reads SQTIHQWPATLVQPVGSPLSLECTVEGTSNPNLYWYRQAAGRGLQLLFYSVGIGQISSEVPQNLSASRPQDRQFILSSKKLLLSDSGFYLCAWSVGQGISNEQFFGPGTRLTVL.